Listed here are 29 T cell receptor beta chains from one sample, sequenced in a study of blood T cells in healthy people across ages. Using a J-beta primer mix together with a sample-barcoded 5' primer, a second PCR was run for roughly 6 to 11 cycles. Each CDR3 protein is one row after TCRdb ran MiXCR on the 5' RACE reads. The sample includes approximately 880,000 distinct CDR3 sequences, roughly 50% seen only once; the top ten take roughly an eighth. Sequenced: blood. The receptors derive from a man aged 30-40 years in good health.

This clonotype was counted a few times. CDR3 DNA: TGTGCCACCGGTTGGACAGGTAACTACGAGCAGTACTTC. Amino acids: CATGWTGNYEQYF. The V call is TRBV7-9, the J call TRBJ2-7; TRBD1 agrees at 7 bases. The germline CDR1 and CDR2 sequences are SEHNR and FQNEAQ (reference sequence). The J segment lost 3 bases and the V segment lost 10 bases, leaving 9 bases of the junction unmatched. The length of the CDR3 is 13 residues.

The genes are TRBV2 and TRBJ2-3, with D perhaps assigned TRBD1 or TRBD2 (5 bases each). Trimming stripped 10 bases from V and 4 bases from J, with 18 bases between. The germline V gene has CDR1 SNHLY and CDR2 FYNNEI. This CDR3 has 14 residues. The CDR3 bases are TGTGCCACCGGGACCCGGAGTGATGCAGATACGCAGTATTTT. It specifies CATGTRSDADTQYF.

The J gene is TRBJ1-2, the V gene TRBV20-1, with D unclear. Germline CDR1 and CDR2: DFQATT and SNEGSKA (reference sequence). The CDR3 covers 16 residues. The V and J ends lost 3 bases and 5 bases respectively, with 22 bases between them. The CDR3 protein is CSASPHADLGVYGYTF. The CDR3 coding sequence is TGCAGTGCTAGTCCTCATGCGGACCTTGGTGTTTATGGCTACACCTTC.

V gene TRBV4-1 combines with J gene TRBJ2-2; the match to TRBD1 covers 7 bases. V shed 7 bases, J shed 1 base, and the junction held 3 bases outside the gene matches. The CDR3 spans 14 residues. Germline V gene lookup returns CDR1 MGHRA and CDR2 YSYEKL. The CDR3 nucleotides read TGCGCCAGCACCGGGGACAGGAACACCGGGGAGCTGTTTTTT. As protein: CASTGDRNTGELFF.

V gene TRBV11-3 combines with J gene TRBJ1-1; D may be TRBD1 (5 bases). The CDR3 runs to 11 residues. CDR1 is SGHNT, CDR2 YENEEA, per germline. Trimming took 4 bases from V and 8 from J, leaving 8 bases between them. The CDR3 sequence: CASSWRTEAFF. The DNA of the CDR3 is TGTGCCAGCAGCTGGCGGACAGAAGCTTTCTTT.

This clonotype was observed a few times. Here the CDR3 DNA reads TGTGCCAGCAGCCAAATACAGGGTCAAGAGCAGTACTTC. This translates into CASSQIQGQEQYF. The V and J genes are TRBV3-1 and TRBJ2-4, with a possible D match to TRBD1 (6 bases). This CDR3 spans 13 amino acids. Germline-derived CDR1 and CDR2 are LGHDT and YNNKEL (reference sequence). Trimming took off 2 bases at V and 13 bases at J, with 15 bases between the two ends.

The J gene is TRBJ2-7, the V gene TRBV20-1; D is perhaps TRBD2 (6 bases). The CDR3 contains 14 residues. The V and J ends lost 5 bases and 2 bases respectively, with 16 bases between them. Germline V gene sequence: CDR1 DFQATT, CDR2 SNEGSKA (reference sequence). The chain's CDR3 is CSAPPRGRAYEQYF. DNA for the CDR3: TGCAGTGCTCCCCCGCGGGGACGGGCCTACGAGCAGTACTTC.

This rearrangement joins TRBV6-1 to TRBJ2-3, with D uncertain. The CDR3 extends over 13 amino acids. CDR1 and CDR2 from the germline V gene are MNHNS and SASEGT. Trimming removed 4 bases from V and 3 bases from J, with 8 bases in between. The CDR3 DNA sequence: TGTGCCAGCAGTGCCCCGAGGACAGATACGCAGTATTTT. It is translated as CASSAPRTDTQYF.

The sample holds a few counts of this clonotype. V usage is TRBV2 and J usage is TRBJ2-5; no definite D call. The J call may not be correct, given that the DNA end is closer to TRBJ2-7. Germline assignment: CDR1 SNHLY and CDR2 FYNNEI. CDR3 length: 13 residues. CDR3 protein: CASTDPNSYEQYF. As DNA, the CDR3 is TGTGCCAGCACCGATCCGAACAGCTACGAGCAGTACTTC.

The rearrangement uses TRBV18 and TRBJ2-7, with D perhaps matching TRBD1 (5 bases). V lost 1 base and J 2 bases, leaving 9 bases between the germline ends. Germline CDR1 and CDR2: KGHSH and LQKENI. This CDR3 has 14 residues. DNA of the CDR3: TGTGCCAGCTCACCACTACAGACAGCCTACGAGCAGTACTTC. Protein sequence: CASSPLQTAYEQYF.

The chain employs TRBV6-5 and TRBJ2-3; D is perhaps TRBD1 or TRBD2 (5 bases each). The CDR3 runs 19 residues. Germline V gives CDR1 MNHEY, CDR2 SVGAGI. V was shortened by 0 bases and J by 0 bases, with 19 bases between the two germline ends. CDR3 loop: CASSYSGRNSVSSTDTQYF. For the CDR3, the DNA is TGTGCCAGCAGTTACTCGGGACGGAACTCTGTATCTAGCACAGATACGCAGTATTTT.

The genes are TRBV10-3 and TRBJ1-2, with D possibly matching TRBD1 (5 bases). The CDR3 sequence is 14 residues long. CDR1 and CDR2 from the germline V gene are ENHRY and SYGVKD. The V end was cut by 3 bases, the J end by 6 bases, with 14 bases between. The CDR3 loop is CAISEGQGSHGYTF. The DNA for the CDR3 is TGTGCCATCAGTGAAGGCCAGGGAAGTCATGGCTACACCTTC.

The chain joins TRBV5-1 to TRBJ2-2, with 7 bases fitting TRBD1. The CDR3 covers 15 residues. V shed 0 bases and J 6 bases; nucleotides not matched to a gene: 5. The V gene's germline CDR1 is SGHRS and CDR2 YFSETQ. The CDR3 coding sequence is TGCGCCAGCAGCTTGGAGGGGGCCTACGCCGGGGAGCTGTTTTTT. Translation: CASSLEGAYAGELFF.

V gene TRBV12-3 or TRBV12-4 combines with J gene TRBJ2-1; D is ambiguous. V lost 2 bases to trimming and J lost 0 bases, with 5 bases between them. The CDR3 totals 14 residues. CDR3 in amino acids: CASSLQTSYNEQFF. Written as DNA, the CDR3 is TGTGCCAGCAGTTTACAAACCTCCTACAATGAGCAGTTCTTC.

This clonotype was found a few times. This chain links TRBV11-1 with TRBJ1-1; D is unresolved. The germline V gene has CDR1 SGHAT and CDR2 FQDESV (reference sequence). Trimming shortened V by 2 bases and J by 0 bases, and 10 bases separated the two germline ends. The CDR3 is made up of 15 amino acids. CDR3 DNA: TGTGCCAGCAGCTTAATGGTGGGAGTGAACACTGAAGCTTTCTTT. It translates to CASSLMVGVNTEAFF.

This chain links TRBV28 with TRBJ2-1; the match to TRBD1 covers 7 bases. This CDR3 is 14 amino acids long. Looked up from germline, CDR1 is MDHEN and CDR2 is SYDVKM. V lost 5 bases, J lost 5 bases, and 6 bases stayed unmatched. As DNA, the CDR3 is TGTGCCAGCAGTGGGGACAGCCTGAACAATGAGCAGTTCTTC. Translated: CASSGDSLNNEQFF.

DNA of the CDR3: TGTGCCAGCAGCGTAGACCCGGGTAGCGAGCAGTACTTC. The encoded protein is CASSVDPGSEQYF. J is TRBJ2-7 and V is TRBV9; D is ambiguous. This CDR3 has 13 amino acids. The V gene's germline CDR1 is SGDLS and CDR2 YYNGEE. Trimming removed 0 bases from V and 6 bases from J, with 10 bases in between. The entire variable domain, with the rest obtained from reference TRBV9 and TRBJ2-7, is as follows: DSGVTQTPKHLITATGQRVTLRCSPRSGDLSVYWYQQSLDQGLQFLIQYYNGEERAKGNILERFSAQQFPDLHSELNLSSLELGDSALYFCASSVDPGSEQYFGPGTRLTVT.

This clonotype has at least ten counts. The chain joins TRBV7-2 to TRBJ1-2; 7 nucleotides align to TRBD1. Looked up from germline, CDR1 is SGHTA and CDR2 is FQGNSA. This CDR3 region has 13 residues. V dropped 1 base and J dropped 8; count of bases not matched to a gene: 4. CDR3 DNA sequence: TGTGCCAGCAGCTTAGAGACAGGGAAAGGCTACACCTTC. It is translated as CASSLETGKGYTF.

V is TRBV4-1 and J is TRBJ1-6; D unclear. The CDR3 is made up of 16 amino acids. The V and J ends lost 1 base and 8 bases respectively, with 15 bases between them. Germline CDR1 and CDR2: MGHRA and YSYEKL. This chain's CDR3 is CASSQGARPADSPLHF. CDR3 coding DNA: TGCGCCAGCAGCCAAGGGGCCAGGCCCGCGGATTCACCCCTCCACTTT.

The sample holds a few counts of this clonotype. The chain joins TRBV15 to TRBJ2-7, with 8 positions matching TRBD1. Germline V gene sequence: CDR1 LNHNV, CDR2 YYDKDF (reference sequence). This CDR3 has 18 residues. The trim removed 0 bases at V and 0 bases at J, leaving 10 bases unmatched. CDR3 loop: CATSRDFVDRGHSYEQYF. The CDR3 nucleotides read TGTGCCACCAGCAGAGATTTTGTAGACAGGGGCCACTCCTACGAGCAGTACTTC.

V gene TRBV30 combines with J gene TRBJ2-7, with D possibly TRBD1 on 6 matching bases. The CDR3 is 13 residues long. V lost 2 bases to trimming and J lost 4 bases, with 12 bases between them. CDR1 GTSNPN and CDR2 SVGIG come from the germline V gene (reference sequence). The CDR3 spells CAWSPGTPYEQYF. The CDR3 DNA reads as TGTGCCTGGAGTCCCGGGACACCTTACGAGCAGTACTTC.

This clonotype was seen only a few times. V is TRBV29-1 and J is TRBJ2-7; perhaps TRBD1 as D (6 bases). The better agreement between TRBJ2-5 and the DNA end casts doubt on the J call. The CDR3 contains 13 residues. Germline V gives CDR1 SQVTM, CDR2 ANQGSEA. The CDR3 bases are TGCAGCGTTGAAGATCAGGGGCTTGGGACCCAGTACTTC. This encodes CSVEDQGLGTQYF.

The chain employs TRBV29-1 and TRBJ1-5; maybe TRBD1 (5 bases). Germline CDR1 reads SQVTM; CDR2 reads ANQGSEA. This CDR3 is 15 amino acids long. V lost 6 bases and J lost 4, with 19 bases in between. CDR3 sequence: CSVQVGGSINQPQHF. The CDR3 nucleotides read TGCAGCGTCCAAGTCGGGGGAAGTATTAATCAGCCCCAGCATTTT.

The table lists this clonotype with a few counts. The chain carries TRBV27 and TRBJ1-2, with 7 bases aligning to TRBD1. CDR1 is MNHEY and CDR2 is SMNVEV in the germline V gene (reference sequence). V lost 6 bases to trimming and J lost 5 bases; unmatched junction nucleotides: 3. CDR3 length equals 12 residues. CDR3 sequence: CASRATGYGYTF. In nucleotides, the CDR3 is TGTGCCAGCAGAGCGACAGGGTATGGCTACACCTTC.

This clonotype came up many times. V gene TRBV28 combines with J gene TRBJ2-7; D gene ambiguous. Germline V gives CDR1 MDHEN, CDR2 SYDVKM. Trimming removed 2 bases at V and 3 bases at J, with 14 bases between. The CDR3 consists of 15 residues. In DNA, the CDR3 is TGTGCCAGCAGTTTAGACTTGATTGGGGTCTACGAGCAGTACTTC. Its translation: CASSLDLIGVYEQYF.

The sample holds a few counts of this clonotype. The chain recombines TRBV11-3 with TRBJ2-3, with a possible D match to TRBD1 (5 bases). Trimming took 2 bases from V and 5 from J, leaving 14 bases between them. The CDR3 has 15 amino acids. CDR1 and CDR2 from the germline V gene are SGHNT and YENEEA. The CDR3 protein is CASSLFTGSGDTQYF. The DNA for the CDR3 is TGTGCCAGCAGCTTATTTACAGGCTCGGGAGATACGCAGTATTTT.

This chain links TRBV2 with TRBJ2-1; D is unclear. Trimming stripped 4 bases from V and 7 bases from J, with 11 bases between. The CDR3 has 13 amino acids. Germline CDR1 SNHLY, CDR2 FYNNEI. The CDR3 DNA reads TGTGCCAGCAGTGGGACCCCCTGGAATGAGCAGTTCTTC. Residues: CASSGTPWNEQFF.

This clonotype was detected only a few times. The V and J genes are TRBV20-1 and TRBJ2-3; no definite D call. Trimming removed 3 bases at V and 10 bases at J, with 11 bases between. Germline-derived CDR1 and CDR2 are DFQATT and SNEGSKA (reference sequence). This CDR3 is 11 amino acids long. The CDR3 loop is CSASVARSQYF. The CDR3 nucleotides are TGCAGTGCTAGCGTCGCTAGGTCGCAGTATTTT.

This clonotype occurred a few times. This chain links TRBV7-9 with TRBJ2-3, with no clear D. CDR1 and CDR2 from the germline V gene are SEHNR and FQNEAQ (reference sequence). The CDR3 has 14 amino acids. Trimming took off 5 bases at V and 2 bases at J, with 11 bases between the two ends. DNA for the CDR3: TGTGCCAGCAGCGATGAAACCTACACAGATACGCAGTATTTT. Its translation: CASSDETYTDTQYF.